This T cell receptor beta chain is from a study of T cell responses to AZD1222 COVID-19 vaccine. The wider study: Timing groups of about 4 and about 12 weeks for second doses were pooled. Overall study findings and caveats: No day 14 peak samples; only post-peak repertoires were characterized. There were mostly white British donors and more females than males, and clonal diversity was possibly underestimated.

Concerning this clone itself: Its target is unknown.

CDR1 and CDR2 (germline): SGHTA, FQGNSA. V was cut by 5 bases and J by 3 bases, with 14 bases left in between. The CDR3 has 14 residues. The protocol was immunoSEQ multiplex PCR, while the TCRdb copy is restricted to in-frame clones and leaves out a portion. There are around 130,000 clones in the sample; 85% to 90% occur only once, and more than 2.5% lies in the top ten. This specimen consisted of peripheral blood, obtained on day 0 of AZD1222 vaccination. This chain joins TRBV7-2 and TRBJ2-7; D gene unclear. The clonotype comes from an adult in good health. This CDR3 reads CASSVRHLIYEQYF. CDR3 sequence (DNA): TGTGCCAGCAGCGTTCGACACTTAATCTACGAGCAGTACTTC.